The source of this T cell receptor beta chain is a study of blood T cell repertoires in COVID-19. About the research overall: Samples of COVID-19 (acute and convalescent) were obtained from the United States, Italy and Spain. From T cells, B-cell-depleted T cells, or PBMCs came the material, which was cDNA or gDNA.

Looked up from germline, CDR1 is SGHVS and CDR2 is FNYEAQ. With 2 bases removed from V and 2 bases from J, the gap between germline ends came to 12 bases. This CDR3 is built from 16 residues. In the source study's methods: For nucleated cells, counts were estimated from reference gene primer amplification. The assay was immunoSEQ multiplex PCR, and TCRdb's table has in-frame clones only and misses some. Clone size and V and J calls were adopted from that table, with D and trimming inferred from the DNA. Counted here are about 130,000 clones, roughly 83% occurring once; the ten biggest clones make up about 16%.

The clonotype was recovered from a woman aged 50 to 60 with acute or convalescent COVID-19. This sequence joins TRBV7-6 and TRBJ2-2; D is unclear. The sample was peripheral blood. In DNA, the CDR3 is TGTGCCAGCAGCTTACTAGGAAATCCTAACACCGGGGAGCTGTTTTTT. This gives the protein CASSLLGNPNTGELFF.